These 21 T cell receptor beta chains originate from one sample sequenced in a study of spatial heterogeneity in lung cancer. Indicated time point: sample taken at primary tumor resection. Sequencing of whole RNA from tumor, nontumor lung or frozen PBMC involved no sorting. TCRdb independently ran MiXCR on the 5' RACE reads; one entry per CDR3 protein. The table shows approximately 49,000 distinct CDR3 sequences, with approximately 5.3% occurring only once. Here the sequenced sample was PBMCs, taken at surgery. The receptors originated from a male donor with early-stage non-small cell lung cancer.

In its sample, this clonotype was seen many times. The chain couples TRBV27 to TRBJ1-1; a possible D gene is TRBD1 (5 bases). Germline V CDR1 and CDR2: MNHEY, SMNVEV (reference sequence). V was clipped by 6 bases and J by 4 bases, with 15 bases between them. This CDR3 region has 14 residues. The CDR3 DNA sequence: TGTGCCAGCAGCAGAGGAGATAGGGGCACTGAAGCTTTCTTT. Protein product: CASSRGDRGTEAFF.

The chain combines TRBV2 with TRBJ1-6, with a tentative D call TRBD1 (5 bases). The CDR3 consists of 14 residues. Germline loops: CDR1 SNHLY, CDR2 FYNNEI. V gave up 3 bases and J gave up 5 bases, with 8 bases separating them. As DNA, the CDR3 is TGTGCCAGCAGTGAGCAGGGAAATAATTCACCCCTCCACTTT. This sequence encodes CASSEQGNNSPLHF.

V usage is TRBV20-1 and J usage is TRBJ1-3; 7 nucleotides match TRBD1. Trimming took 5 bases from V and 3 from J; bases not matched to a gene: 13. The CDR3 contains 16 residues. In germline, CDR1 is DFQATT, CDR2 SNEGSKA (reference sequence). The CDR3 DNA sequence: TGCAGTGCTGAGGGACTCGATACAGGGGTTGGAAACACCATATATTTT. Translated, it gives CSAEGLDTGVGNTIYF.

This clonotype was counted at least ten times. The gene calls are TRBV4-1 and TRBJ1-1; weak D call: TRBD1 (5 bases). Trimming left V 0 bases short and J 8 bases short, with 16 bases between. CDR3 length: 15 residues. The germline V gene has CDR1 MGHRA and CDR2 YSYEKL. The CDR3 nucleotides are TGCGCCAGCAGCCAAGATGGGGACGGGCGAACCGAAGCTTTCTTT. It codes for CASSQDGDGRTEAFF.

In its sample, this clonotype was seen many times. The rearrangement joins TRBV25-1 to TRBJ1-4; the D gene is possibly TRBD1 (6 bases). This CDR3 is 15 amino acids long. CDR1 MGHDK and CDR2 SYGVNS come from the germline V gene. V was clipped by 6 bases and J by 8 bases, with 19 bases between them. In DNA, the CDR3 is TGTGCCAGCAGCTATCCAAGGGGGGCGCAGGAAAAACTGTTTTTT. It yields the protein CASSYPRGAQEKLFF.

Ten or more counts support this clonotype. The chain is built from TRBV7-6 and TRBJ2-5; maybe TRBD1 (6 bases). The length of the CDR3 is 13 residues. Trimming took 5 bases from V and 5 from J, leaving 12 bases between them. CDR1 is SGHVS and CDR2 is FNYEAQ in the germline V gene. CDR3 nucleotide sequence: TGTGCCAGCAGCCCACAGGGCAGGGAGACCCAGTACTTC. It yields the protein CASSPQGRETQYF.

This clonotype was observed at least ten times. The chain employs TRBV29-1 and TRBJ1-1; no clear D gene. This CDR3 region has 14 residues. With 0 bases removed from V and 5 bases from J, the gap between germline ends came to 13 bases. Germline loops: CDR1 SQVTM, CDR2 ANQGSEA. CDR3 in amino acids: CSVEDGVSRTEAFF. The DNA for the CDR3 is TGCAGCGTTGAAGATGGAGTGTCAAGAACTGAAGCTTTCTTT.

This chain connects TRBV5-1 to TRBJ2-6; D remains unclear. V was clipped by 2 bases and J by 1 base, with 16 bases between them. This CDR3 has 18 residues. The germline V gene encodes CDR1 SGHRS and CDR2 YFSETQ. The CDR3 region has the DNA TGCGCCAGCAGCTTAACCTCCGGGCTCCAATCTGGGGCCAACGTCCTGACTTTC. Amino acids: CASSLTSGLQSGANVLTF.

The sample holds a few counts of this clonotype. The chain combines TRBV5-1 with TRBJ2-2; 14 positions match TRBD2. CDR1 is SGHRS and CDR2 is YFSETQ in the germline V gene. This CDR3 has 20 residues. Trimming cost V 0 bases and J 0 bases; bases outside gene matches: 7. For the CDR3, the DNA is TGCGCCAGCAGCTTGGGCGCCGGACTAGCGGGAGGATCGAACACCGGGGAGCTGTTTTTT. Translation gives CASSLGAGLAGGSNTGELFF. Complete variable domain (other parts from reference TRBV5-1 and TRBJ2-2): KAGVTQTPRYLIKTRGQQVTLSCSPISGHRSVSWYQQTPGQGLQFLFEYFSETQRNKGNFPGRFSGRQFSNSRSEMNVSTLELGDSALYLCASSLGAGLAGGSNTGELFFGEGSRLTVL.

This clonotype was counted many times. The chain couples TRBV27 to TRBJ1-4, with a weak D call TRBD1 (6 bases). There are 13 residues in the CDR3. V was trimmed by 5 bases and J by 7 bases, leaving 11 bases between them. Germline V gives CDR1 MNHEY, CDR2 SMNVEV (reference sequence). For the CDR3, the DNA is TGTGCCAGCAGTGTCAGGGGAGGTGAAAAACTGTTTTTT. Amino acid sequence: CASSVRGGEKLFF.

This clonotype was seen ten or more times. This chain links TRBV18 with TRBJ2-7, with 7 bases aligning to TRBD1. Germline CDR1 and CDR2: KGHSH and LQKENI. The CDR3 runs 14 residues. The trim removed 6 bases at V and 2 bases at J, leaving 7 bases unmatched. The CDR3 bases are TGTGCCAGCTCCCCCGACAGGGTCACCTACGAGCAGTACTTC. The encoded protein is CASSPDRVTYEQYF.

This clonotype was seen many times. The CDR3 coding sequence is TGTGCCAGCAGTTACTTTTCCGGACAGAAAGCTTTCTTT. Translated, it gives CASSYFSGQKAFF. This chain uses TRBV6-5 with TRBJ1-1, with a possible D match to TRBD1 (6 bases). The CDR3 runs 13 residues. Germline CDR1 and CDR2: MNHEY and SVGAGI. The V gene lost 1 base and the J gene lost 9 bases, with 12 bases spanning the gap.

In its sample, this clonotype was seen many times. This chain uses TRBV27 with TRBJ2-5; D is undetermined. The ends were cut back, 5 bases at V and 5 bases at J, with 21 bases in the middle. The CDR3 is made up of 16 amino acids. CDR1 MNHEY and CDR2 SMNVEV come from the germline V gene (reference sequence). DNA of the CDR3: TGTGCCAGCAGTCTGCTAGGGCAGGTCAACGGGGAGACCCAGTACTTC. Its protein product is CASSLLGQVNGETQYF.

There are many counts of this clonotype. The chain recombines TRBV6-1 with TRBJ1-5; D call uncertain. The CDR3 consists of 17 residues. V was trimmed by 0 bases and J by 6 bases, leaving 18 bases between them. CDR1 is MNHNS and CDR2 is SASEGT in the germline V gene. The chain's CDR3 is CASSEARGGWRSQPQHF. The CDR3 nucleotides are TGTGCCAGCAGTGAAGCGCGGGGAGGGTGGCGGTCTCAGCCCCAGCATTTT.

This clonotype was detected many times. V is TRBV3-1 and J is TRBJ2-3; 12 positions agree with TRBD2. This CDR3 has 18 residues. CDR1 is LGHDT and CDR2 is YNNKEL in the germline V gene (reference sequence). V shed 5 bases, J shed 0 bases, and the junction held 9 bases outside the gene matches. CDR3 loop: CASSAGTSGSPSTDTQYF. The CDR3 DNA follows: TGTGCCAGCAGCGCCGGGACTAGCGGGTCACCTAGCACAGATACGCAGTATTTT.

This clonotype came up many times. The chain employs TRBV20-1 and TRBJ2-7; tentatively, D is TRBD1 (6 bases). V was pared by 0 bases and J by 2 bases, with 11 bases between. The CDR3 has 14 amino acids. Germline V gene data show CDR1 as DFQATT and CDR2 as SNEGSKA (reference sequence). The CDR3 nucleotides are TGCAGTGCTAGAGAATCGGACAGAGCCTACGAGCAGTACTTC. Translation gives CSARESDRAYEQYF.

This clonotype was detected many times. This rearrangement joins TRBV6-1 to TRBJ2-3, with 7 bases aligning to TRBD1. J gave up 4 bases and V 6 bases, and 10 bases lay outside the gene matches. Germline V gene data show CDR1 as MNHNS and CDR2 as SASEGT. This CDR3 contains 15 residues. CDR3 amino acids: CASRSTGLMSDTQYF. As DNA, the CDR3 is TGTGCCAGCAGGTCGACAGGGCTAATGTCAGATACGCAGTATTTT.

This clonotype was observed many times. The chain employs TRBV6-5 and TRBJ2-3; D possibly corresponds to TRBD1 (6 bases). Germline assignment: CDR1 MNHEY and CDR2 SVGAGI. The V gene lost 5 bases and the J gene lost 7 bases, with 16 bases spanning the gap. The CDR3 contains 14 residues. The chain's CDR3 is CASSVNRAPYTQYF. Here the CDR3 DNA reads TGTGCCAGCAGTGTAAACAGGGCCCCTTATACGCAGTATTTT.

This clonotype was detected ten times or more. The chain carries TRBV7-8 and TRBJ2-5, with 10 positions matching TRBD1. Germline CDR1 reads SGHVS; CDR2 reads FQNEAQ. This CDR3 has 15 residues. The V segment lost 5 bases and the J segment 4 bases; nucleotides outside the gene matches: 7. The CDR3, as DNA: TGTGCCAGCAGCACTCGACAGGGGGCGGGAGAGACCCAGTACTTC. Encoded protein: CASSTRQGAGETQYF.

This clonotype was counted only a few times. Here the CDR3 DNA reads TGTGCCAGCAGCGTAGCGGTTTCTTCCTACGAGCAGTACTTC. The encoded protein is CASSVAVSSYEQYF. The V call is TRBV9, the J call TRBJ2-7; D remains unclear. Germline V gene data show CDR1 as SGDLS and CDR2 as YYNGEE. Trimming stripped 0 bases from V and 1 base from J, with 8 bases between. This CDR3 comprises 14 residues.

The chain joins TRBV6-5 to TRBJ2-3; D is ambiguous. CDR3 length: 15 amino acids. CDR1 MNHEY and CDR2 SVGAGI come from the germline V gene. V dropped 0 bases and J dropped 4 bases, with 11 bases sitting between them. Here the CDR3 DNA reads TGTGCCAGCAGTTACTCGGGCCCGAACGCAGATACGCAGTATTTT. Its protein is CASSYSGPNADTQYF.